The TCR beta chain under discussion was sequenced for a study of control samples from healthy donors and cancer patients. Clones were read by immunoSEQ multiplex PCR, and TCRdb kept only the in-frame ones, dropping some. The data show 350,000 to 450,000 clones, with 90% seen just once and more than 6% held by the top ten. The germline CDR1 and CDR2 sequences are MNHEY and SVGAGI. V lost 6 bases and J 10 bases, leaving 21 bases between the germline ends. The CDR3 consists of 14 residues. The clonotype comes from a man aged 40-55 years with head and neck cancer. The sequencing sample was made of PBMCs. This sequence joins TRBV6-5 and TRBJ1-1, with a tentative D call TRBD1 (5 bases). The CDR3 sequence is CASRTESGGDGAFF. The CDR3 DNA reads as TGTGCCAGCAGAACCGAATCGGGGGGAGACGGAGCTTTCTTT.